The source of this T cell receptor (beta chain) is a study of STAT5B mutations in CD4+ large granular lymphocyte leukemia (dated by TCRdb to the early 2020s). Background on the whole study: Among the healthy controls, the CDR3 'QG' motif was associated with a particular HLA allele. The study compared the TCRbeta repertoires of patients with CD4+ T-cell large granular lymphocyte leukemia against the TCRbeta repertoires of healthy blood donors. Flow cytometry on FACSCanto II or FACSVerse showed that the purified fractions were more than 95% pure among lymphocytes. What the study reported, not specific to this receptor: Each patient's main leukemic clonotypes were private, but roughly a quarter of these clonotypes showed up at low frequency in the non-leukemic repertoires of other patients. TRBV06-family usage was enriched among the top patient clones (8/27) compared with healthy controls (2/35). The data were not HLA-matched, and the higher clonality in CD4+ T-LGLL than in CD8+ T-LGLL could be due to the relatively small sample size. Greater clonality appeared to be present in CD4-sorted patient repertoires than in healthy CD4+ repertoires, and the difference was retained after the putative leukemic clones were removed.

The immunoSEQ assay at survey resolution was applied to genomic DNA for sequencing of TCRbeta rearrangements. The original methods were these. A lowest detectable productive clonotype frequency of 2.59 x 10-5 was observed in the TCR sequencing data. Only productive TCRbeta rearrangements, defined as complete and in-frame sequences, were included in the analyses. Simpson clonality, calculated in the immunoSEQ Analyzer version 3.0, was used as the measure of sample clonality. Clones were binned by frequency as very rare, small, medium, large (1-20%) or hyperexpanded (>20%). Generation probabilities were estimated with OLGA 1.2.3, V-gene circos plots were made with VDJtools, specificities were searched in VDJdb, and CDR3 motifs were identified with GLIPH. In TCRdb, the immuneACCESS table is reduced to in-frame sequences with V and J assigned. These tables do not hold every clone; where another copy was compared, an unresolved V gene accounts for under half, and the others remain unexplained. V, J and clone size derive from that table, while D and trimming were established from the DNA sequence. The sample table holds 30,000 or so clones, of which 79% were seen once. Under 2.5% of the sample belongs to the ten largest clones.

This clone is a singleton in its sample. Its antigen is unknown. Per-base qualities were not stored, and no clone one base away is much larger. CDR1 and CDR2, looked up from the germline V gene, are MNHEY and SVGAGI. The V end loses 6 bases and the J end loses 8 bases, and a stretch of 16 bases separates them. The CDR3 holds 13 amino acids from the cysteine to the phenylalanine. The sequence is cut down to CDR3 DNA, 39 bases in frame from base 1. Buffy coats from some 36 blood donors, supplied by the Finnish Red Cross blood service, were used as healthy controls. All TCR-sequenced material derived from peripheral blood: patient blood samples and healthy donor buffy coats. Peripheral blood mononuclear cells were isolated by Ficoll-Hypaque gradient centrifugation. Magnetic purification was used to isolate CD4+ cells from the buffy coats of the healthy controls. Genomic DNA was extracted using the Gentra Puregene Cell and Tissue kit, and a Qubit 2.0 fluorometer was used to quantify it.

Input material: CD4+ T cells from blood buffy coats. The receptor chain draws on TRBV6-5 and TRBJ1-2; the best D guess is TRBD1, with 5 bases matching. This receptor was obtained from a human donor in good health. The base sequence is TGTGCCAGCAGGACCATAGGGGTTTCGGGCTACACCTTC. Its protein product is CASRTIGVSGYTF.